The sample holds a few counts of the clone carrying this TCR beta chain. Its antigen is not identified. The CDR3 totals 16 residues. Trimming pared 8 bases from V and 1 base from J, leaving 17 bases between. The germline V gene encodes CDR1 MGHDK and CDR2 SYGVNS. The data belong to a study of T-cell memory formation after mild COVID-19. One entry per CDR3 protein, called by TCRdb with MiXCR from the 5' RACE reads. The table lists roughly 620,000 distinct CDR3 sequences, approximately 19% of them singletons, with around 11% in the top ten. Study-wide results and limits: The study found balanced CD4/CD8 in clones contracting day 15 to 85 and a CD4+ lean in later expanders.

The chain couples TRBV25-1 to TRBJ1-4, with D possibly matching TRBD1 (5 bases). This clonotype originated in an adult woman who had mild COVID-19 (a few samples of this study predate the infection). Cell type and time point are not known. The source material was PBMCs or a T cell subset sorted from them (not recorded which). The CDR3 loop is CASYSPVGGTNEKLFF. CDR3 in DNA: TGTGCCAGCTACAGTCCTGTGGGGGGAACTAATGAAAAACTGTTTTTT.